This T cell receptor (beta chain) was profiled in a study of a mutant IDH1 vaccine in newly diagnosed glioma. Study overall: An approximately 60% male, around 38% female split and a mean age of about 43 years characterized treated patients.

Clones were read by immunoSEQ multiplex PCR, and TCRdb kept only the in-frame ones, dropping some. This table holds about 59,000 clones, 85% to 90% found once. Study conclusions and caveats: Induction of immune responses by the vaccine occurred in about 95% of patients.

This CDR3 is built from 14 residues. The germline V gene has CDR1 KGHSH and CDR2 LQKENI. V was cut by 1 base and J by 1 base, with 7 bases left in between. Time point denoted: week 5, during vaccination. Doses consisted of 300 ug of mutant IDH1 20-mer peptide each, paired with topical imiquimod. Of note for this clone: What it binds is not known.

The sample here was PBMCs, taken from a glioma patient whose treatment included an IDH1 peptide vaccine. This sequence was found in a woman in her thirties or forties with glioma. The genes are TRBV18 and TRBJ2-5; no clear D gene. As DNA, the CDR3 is TGTGCCAGCTCACCACGGAAACTCCAAGAGACCCAGTACTTC. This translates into CASSPRKLQETQYF.